The present T cell receptor (beta chain) was sequenced within a study of CD8+ T cells in alopecia areata. Study-wide findings and caveats: Between patients, shared TCR sequences were less clear than in mice. This was possibly due in part to HLA diversity in the patient population. Compared with normal scalp, lesional scalp had higher clonality and more expanded CD8+ clones.

This clone appeared a few times. Its antigen is as yet unknown. Treatment given: oral pan-JAK inhibitor, 5-10 mg twice daily. Lesional scalp tissue (obtained by punch biopsy) and peripheral blood were collected from alopecia areata patients. Sequencing relied on a cDNA template that was reverse transcribed from extracted RNA. Data came from immunoSEQ multiplex PCR; TCRdb stores just in-frame clones and leaves some out. Counted here are 150,000 to 200,000 clones, about three fifths occurring once; the ten biggest clones make up over 1%. The sample consisted of CD4+ T cells sorted from blood, taken at week 24, from a patient treated with tofacitinib. The sequence was obtained from a human donor with alopecia areata.

The CDR3 loop is CSVDVGVNQPQHF. The CDR3 nucleotides are TGCAGCGTTGATGTGGGTGTCAATCAGCCCCAGCATTTT. V gene TRBV29-1 combines with J gene TRBJ1-5, with no clear D. The germline gives CDR1 SQVTM, CDR2 ANQGSEA. The CDR3 is 13 residues long. V lost 3 bases and J lost 3, with 9 bases in between. Using reference TRBV29-1 and TRBJ1-5 for the parts outside the CDR3, the full variable domain is SAVISQKPSRDICQRGTSLTIQCQVDSQVTMMFWYRQQPGQSLTLIATANQGSEATYESGFVIDKFPISRPNLTFSTLTVSNMSPEDSSIYLCSVDVGVNQPQHFGDGTRLSIL.